Given below is one T cell receptor (beta chain) in context. The junction had 5 bases not matched to a gene; V was cut back by 6 bases and J by 6 bases. The CDR3 covers 13 residues. Germline V lookup: CDR1 SNHLY, CDR2 FYNNEI. Authors' methods: Estimates of nucleated cell counts were drawn from the amplification of reference gene primers. The table came from immunoSEQ multiplex PCR; TCRdb's copy has only in-frame clones and leaves some out. V and J calls and clone size are copied from that table; D and trimming were computed from the DNA. The sample has 70,000 or so clones; about four fifths are singletons. This sample stems from a study of blood T cell repertoires in COVID-19. Study details: The origin of the acute and convalescent COVID-19 samples was the United States, Italy and Spain. PBMCs, B-cell-depleted T cells, or T cells provided the cDNA or gDNA that made up the material.

V gene TRBV2 combines with J gene TRBJ1-2, with 9 bases matching TRBD1. The receptor was derived from a woman at least 80 years old with acute or convalescent COVID-19. The sequenced material came from peripheral blood. DNA of the CDR3: TGTGCCAGCAGAGTCGGGACAGGGAATGGCTACACCTTC. It translates to CASRVGTGNGYTF.